This T cell receptor beta chain was captured by sequencing in a study of T cell responses to AZD1222 COVID-19 vaccine (dated by TCRdb to the early 2020s). About the study as a whole: Because spike-specific TCR depth and breadth did not differ between the two schedules, AZD1222 recipients who got a second dose at roughly 4 weeks were pooled with those who got a second dose at roughly 12 weeks. A total of 233 trial participants underwent TCR sequencing, of whom approximately 210 received two doses of AZD1222 and about 25 received two doses of the MenACWY control vaccine. Trial participants were enrolled by age into 18-55, 56-69 and 70-plus year subgroups, with 148, 28 and 57 TCR-sequenced participants respectively. What the research found in general, with its limitations: No day 14 peak-response samples were available, so repertoires were characterized only after the peak T cell response. The 56-69-year group was small, and its depth increase did not reach significance, likely because of low power. Most participants were white British and females outnumbered males, and the authors suggested that clonal diversity may have been underestimated. After two AZD1222 doses, both the breadth and the depth of spike-specific TCRs were significantly higher than at day 0 and than in MenACWY recipients. Epitopes outside the regions mutated in the B.1.351 and B.1.1.7 variants were reportedly recognized by nearly half of the unique spike-specific TCRs. Conclusions about previously exposed vaccinees are limited because only five or six AZD1222 recipients were SARS-CoV-2 seropositive at baseline. CD4 TCRs associated with the vaccine covered the entire spike protein, and the dominant responses were in regions 160-218 and 743-854.

The germline V gene specifies WSHSY as CDR1 and SAAADI as CDR2. The cysteine opens and the phenylalanine closes a CDR3 of 14 amino acids. The CDR3 DNA has 42 bases and is translated from base 1. Read against the paper, the sample's time point label means: baseline before first vaccination. Vaccinee samples came from UK trials COV001 and COV002, including a single-blind randomized controlled phase 2/3 trial of AZD1222 (ChAdOx1 nCoV-19) in healthy adults. For TCRbeta chain sequencing, PBMC samples from trial participants were taken at day 0 and at day 28 after the second dose. The CDR3 regions of human TCRbeta chains were analyzed by immunosequencing. For the original study's pipeline: TCRs in the repertoires were matched against a reference library of SARS-CoV-2-specific TCRs that had been generated with the MIRA antigen-specificity platform. Breadth was defined as the fraction of unique TCRs that were SARS-CoV-2-associated, and depth was defined as the fraction of total T cells that were SARS-CoV-2-associated. Using the MIRA data, every spike-specific TCR was mapped to the spike region that the TCR reacted to and assigned to either a CD4 or a CD8 class. Log10-transformed breadth and depth values were compared by one-way ANOVA with Sidak's multiple comparisons tests. TCRdb's version of the immuneACCESS table is confined to in-frame rearrangements and falls short of the full clone set. An unresolved V gene accounts for under half of the shortfall where checked; the remainder is of unknown origin. That table furnishes V, J and clone size, whereas the DNA furnished D and trimming. The sample profile shows about 130,000 clones; over 85% of them were found once. The ten largest clonotypes hold under 2% of the sample.

Points on this clone: Its antigen is unknown. One junction end does not reproduce the germline sequence, and a read error may be involved.

Sequenced here: peripheral blood, sampled on day 0 of AZD1222 vaccination. The TCR sequence derives from an adult in good health. This chain joins TRBV10-2 to TRBJ1-1, with 9 middle bases fitting TRBD1. The bases are TGCGCCAGCAGCGCCGGACAGGGGAACTCTGAAGCTTTCTTT. This sequence encodes CASSAGQGNSEAFF.